This T cell receptor (beta chain) comes out of a study of blood T cell repertoires in COVID-19. Background on the study: The United States, Italy and Spain supplied acute and convalescent COVID-19 samples. PBMCs, B-cell-depleted T cells, or T cells provided the cDNA or gDNA that made up the material.

In the original analysis: Using reference gene primer amplification, nucleated cell counts were estimated. Measured with immunoSEQ multiplex PCR; TCRdb has only the in-frame clones, and not every one. V and J calls plus clone size are reproduced from that table; the DNA served to infer D and trimming. The sample carries about 150,000 clones, around 85% recorded once. From germline, CDR1 is LGHNA and CDR2 YNFKEQ. The CDR3 spans 15 residues. The J segment lost 6 bases and the V segment lost 6 bases, leaving 10 bases of the junction unmatched. The receptor was derived from a man aged 65 to 79 with acute or convalescent COVID-19. Sequences were obtained from peripheral blood. The genes are TRBV4-2 and TRBJ1-4; 7 nucleotides agree with TRBD1. The CDR3 nucleotides are TGTGCCAGCAGACGTCGAAGGGGGCGGGATGAAAAACTGTTTTTT. This gives the protein CASRRRRGRDEKLFF.